This record looks at one T cell receptor (beta chain) sequence and its context. Antigen specificity is unknown. These data originate in a study of follicular helper T cells after annual influenza vaccination. At the level of the study: Days 0, 7 and 28 post-vaccination were the blood draw times.

CDR3 size: 14 residues. V shed 1 base and J shed 0 bases, with 6 bases lying between them. Germline V gene sequence: CDR1 SGHRS, CDR2 YFSETQ. TCRB sequencing was done at Survey resolution level. Produced via immunoSEQ multiplex PCR; TCRdb's table is partial and in-frame only. The repertoire includes 6,000 or so clones, roughly 80% of them detected once, and around 0.54% sits in the top ten. Study-wide findings and caveats: Only roughly 9.5-21% of analyzed cells yielded productive TCRB sequences.

Time point meaning: 2015-2016 season, 7 days after influenza vaccination. This material consisted of CXCR5- memory CD4+ T cells sorted from blood, taken 7 days after influenza vaccination. The clonotype comes from an adult who received the influenza vaccine. V and J are TRBV5-1 and TRBJ2-3, with no clear D. CDR3 nucleotides: TGCGCCAGCAGCTTGCTCATGAGCACAGATACGCAGTATTTT. Its translation is CASSLLMSTDTQYF.